A selection of T cell receptor beta chains follows, all from one sample in a study of blood T cell repertoires in COVID-19. Profiled with immunoSEQ multiplex PCR; TCRdb holds only in-frame clones, not every one. The sample contains some 130,000 clones, over 70% of which appear only once. The specimen was peripheral blood. The receptors stem from a man between 45 and 60 years old with active COVID-19. CDR3s include the opening cysteine and the closing phenylalanine or tryptophan. D genes are given only for firm matches. Not every row has a clone size; where given, it reads once, few, many or a size class.

TRBV7-2	once	TRBJ1-1	-	TGTGCCAGCAGCTCCGCCCTGGGGGGGAGGGGTGAAGCTTTCTTT	CASSSALGGRGEAFF
TRBV15	once	TRBJ1-5	-	TGTGCCACCAGCAGAGTTACGGGGGGGGGACAGCCCCAGCATTTT	CATSRVTGGGQPQHF
TRBV7-2	-	TRBJ2-3	TRBD2	TGTGCCAGCAGCACCCGACTAGCGGGGGCCACAGATACGCAGTATTTT	CASSTRLAGATDTQYF
TRBV5-5	few	TRBJ1-5	-	TGTGCCAGCAGCCCGACCGGAGGCCGCCAGCCCCAGCATTTT	CASSPTGGRQPQHF
TRBV6-5	-	TRBJ2-5	-	TGTGCCACCTCCCCCAGACAAGAGACCCAGTACTTC	CATSPRQETQYF
TRBV7-8	-	TRBJ2-5	-	TGTGCCAGCAGCTCGCGCCCCGGGTCCGTAGGGGGGACCCAGTACTTC	CASSSRPGSVGGTQYF
TRBV28	once	TRBJ1-2	-	TGTGCCAGCAGACCCCCTGGGAGGGACTATGGCTACACCTTC	CASRPPGRDYGYTF
TRBV27	-	TRBJ2-7	TRBD1	TGTGCCAGCAGGACCCTGCCTGGGACAGACTACGAGCAGTACTTC	CASRTLPGTDYEQYF
TRBV10-3	-	TRBJ2-3	TRBD2	TGTGCCATCAGTGGGCGGGGGGTACGGACAGATACGCAGTATTTT	CAISGRGVRTDTQYF
TRBV20-1	few	TRBJ1-2	-	TGCAGTATACAGGCCCACTATGGCTACACCTTC	CSIQAHYGYTF
TRBV11-3	-	TRBJ1-2	-	TGTGCCAGCAGTCATGCGGGGGGGTGCAACTATGGCTACACCTTC	CASSHAGGCNYGYTF
TRBV19	-	TRBJ1-1	-	TGTGCCAGTAGAGAACAGGGTGTCGCTGAAGCTTTCTTT	CASREQGVAEAFF
TRBV7-8	-	TRBJ2-7	TRBD1	TGTGCCAGCAGCCTCCGGGACAGGCTGATAAGCGAGCAGTACTTC	CASSLRDRLISEQYF
TRBV2	-	TRBJ2-1	TRBD2	TGTGCCAGCCAAAGCGGGGCCCGGGGGAATGAGCAGTTCTTC	CASQSGARGNEQFF
TRBV29-1	-	TRBJ1-1	-	TGCAGCGTTGAAGCTACTTACCAAGGGGGTTCTTTCTTT	CSVEATYQGGSFF
TRBV18	-	TRBJ2-7	TRBD1	TGTGCCAGCTCACCGGGGACAGGGGCCTACGAGCAGTACTTC	CASSPGTGAYEQYF
TRBV18	once	TRBJ1-4	-	TGTGCCAGCTCACTTAAGGACAGCCGTAATGAAAAACTGTTTTTT	CASSLKDSRNEKLFF
TRBV9	-	TRBJ1-6	-	TGTGCCAGCAGAGGCCAGGGTGGTCATTCACCCCTCCACTTT	CASRGQGGHSPLHF
TRBV6-5	-	TRBJ2-3	TRBD2	TGTGCCAGCACCATAGCGGGTAGAGAATATTTT	CASTIAGREYF
TRBV7-8	-	TRBJ1-2	TRBD1	TGTGCCAGCAGCTCACTAATTGGACAGGGGAGAAACTATGGCTACACCTTC	CASSSLIGQGRNYGYTF
TRBV18	-	TRBJ1-5	TRBD1	TGTGCCAGCTCACCCAGGGGGGCGTACGGGCCCCAGCATTTT	CASSPRGAYGPQHF
TRBV9	-	TRBJ2-2	-	TGTGCCAGCGACAAGAGCACCGGGGAGCTGTTTTTT	CASDKSTGELFF
TRBV3-1/TRBV3-2	-	TRBJ2-1	TRBD2	TGTGCCAGCAGCCAAGGGGTGCCGGGGGGAACGGATGAGCAGTTCTTC	CASSQGVPGGTDEQFF
TRBV19	-	TRBJ2-1	TRBD2	TGTGCCAGTAGTACAGCGGGGCTGGTTTTCGATGAGCAGTTCTTC	CASSTAGLVFDEQFF
TRBV5-4	-	TRBJ1-6	TRBD1	TGTGCCAGCACCATTGACAGGGTTGAAAATTCACCCCTCCACTTT	CASTIDRVENSPLHF
TRBV7-2	many	TRBJ1-2	-	TGTGCCAGCAGCCCAGGGGTCGGGGTCTATGGCTACACCTTC	CASSPGVGVYGYTF
TRBV7-2	-	TRBJ1-1	-	TGTGCCAGCAGCTTAGGGGCGGGAATAGACACTGAAGCTTTCTTT	CASSLGAGIDTEAFF
TRBV6-1	-	TRBJ1-3	TRBD1	TGTGCCAGCAGTGACCGGACAGGGCCTCTCTCTGGAAACACCATATATTTT	CASSDRTGPLSGNTIYF
TRBV4-2	-	TRBJ1-5	-	TGTGCCAGCAGCCCCAGGACGGGGTACAATCAGCCCCAGCATTTT	CASSPRTGYNQPQHF
TRBV10-3	-	TRBJ2-1	TRBD2	TGTGCCATCAGCTACTCCGGGACTAGCGGGGCCTACAATGAGCAGTTCTTC	CAISYSGTSGAYNEQFF
TRBV5-1	-	TRBJ2-1	-	TGCGCCAGCAGCTTGGTGGGGAGCTCCTACAATGAGCAGTTCTTC	CASSLVGSSYNEQFF
TRBV2	once	TRBJ2-4	TRBD2	TGTGCCAGCAATATAGCGGGGGCCGCAGCCAAAAACATTCAGTACTTC	CASNIAGAAAKNIQYF
TRBV4-3	once	TRBJ2-5	TRBD2	TGCGCCAGCAGCCAGAACCCTAGCGGGGCAGAGACCCAGTACTTC	CASSQNPSGAETQYF
TRBV11-2	-	TRBJ1-5	-	TGTGCCAGCAGCCAAAGCCTTATCGGGGGGCGCCGGAGCAATCAGCCCCAGCATTTT	CASSQSLIGGRRSNQPQHF
TRBV5-1	-	TRBJ2-5	TRBD2	TGCGCCAGCAGCTTGGGAATTGGCGGGGGGGCGGAGACCCAGTACTTC	CASSLGIGGGAETQYF
TRBV10-3	-	TRBJ2-7	-	TGTGCCATCAGTGTTAACAGCTACGAGCAGTACTTC	CAISVNSYEQYF